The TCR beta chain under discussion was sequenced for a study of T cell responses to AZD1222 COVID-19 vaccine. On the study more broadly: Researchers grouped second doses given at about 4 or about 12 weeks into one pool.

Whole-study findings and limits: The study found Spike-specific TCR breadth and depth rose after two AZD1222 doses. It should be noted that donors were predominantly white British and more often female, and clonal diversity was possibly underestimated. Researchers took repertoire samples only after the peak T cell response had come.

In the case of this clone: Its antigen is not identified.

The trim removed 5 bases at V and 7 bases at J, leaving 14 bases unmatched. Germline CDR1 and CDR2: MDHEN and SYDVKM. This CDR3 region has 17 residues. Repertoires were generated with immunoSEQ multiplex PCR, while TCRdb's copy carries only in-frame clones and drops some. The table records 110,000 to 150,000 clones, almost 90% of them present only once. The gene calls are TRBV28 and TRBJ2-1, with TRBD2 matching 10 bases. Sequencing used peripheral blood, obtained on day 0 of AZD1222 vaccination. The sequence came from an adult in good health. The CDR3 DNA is TGTGCCAGCAGTCCCCCTAGCGGGAGCCACTTAGGGAATGAGCAGTTCTTC. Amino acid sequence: CASSPPSGSHLGNEQFF.